This T cell receptor beta chain is drawn from a study of T cell clones after liver transplantation. This clone has a handful of counts. Its specificity is unknown. Sequencing used immunoSEQ multiplex PCR; TCRdb keeps in-frame clones, though not all of them. Found here are roughly 5,100 clones, about 30% of them singletons; the top ten hold 4.5% to 6.5%. The germline V and J ends were trimmed by 6 bases and 1 base, with 13 bases remaining between them. CDR3 length: 14 residues. Germline CDR1 and CDR2: SGDLS and YYNGEE. Sequencing of dividing CFSE-low cells from the MLR defined alloreactive TCRbeta sequences.

The chain couples TRBV9 to TRBJ1-1, with a tentative D call TRBD1 (6 bases). Sequencing used CD4+ T cells from cultured PBMCs. This receptor was identified in a human patient who received a liver transplant. Some T cells may possibly be graft donor cells. The CDR3 region has the DNA TGTGCCAGCACAAGCGGGGGGGCGAACACTGAAGCTTTCTTT. This gives the protein CASTSGGANTEAFF.